This entry describes one T cell receptor (beta chain). Which antigen it targets is not known. Base quality data are lacking; no much larger clone is found one base away. Only healthy Caucasian donors were included. Miltenyi CD45RO+ enrichment and human naive T-cell isolation kits were used to isolate memory (CD45RO+) and naive T cells from PBMC. The library relied on 5' RACE. This sample was sequenced with an Illumina HiSeq 2000. Template switching added a universal primer binding site, and the final cDNA carried a unique molecular identifier that allowed TCR cDNA molecules to be counted accurately. Specific primers in the conserved constant-segment region were used to synthesize first-strand cDNA for the TCR alpha and beta chains. Each cDNA library was double barcoded, with a SMART-Mk sample barcode plus Illumina barcodes, to control for contamination. TruSeq adapter sequences, together with Illumina sample barcodes, were added in two successive PCR steps. The Illumina HiSeq platform was used with custom primers to sequence TCR alpha and beta cDNA libraries. Per the original workflow: MiGEC processed the raw reads to extract unique molecular identifiers, while MiXCR was used to determine the CDR3 positions. For each individual, recombination models were inferred using an EM algorithm with the repgenHMM and IGoR tools. The analysis of shared clonotypes was done with the tcR package in R, with sharing normalized by the product of cloneset sizes. To study raw recombination free of thymic and clonal selection effects, out-of-frame nonproductive sequences were analyzed. TCRdb took the public reads, trimmed them with fastp at Q25, ran MiXCR for clone calling and kept in-frame beta chains. Rows are combined by CDR3 protein, so each entry shows the most common genes and DNA. The V and J calls here are based on TCRdb, not the publication. The sample records about 210,000 distinct CDR3 sequences, 9.4% of which are singletons. 5.1% of the sample is in the top ten clones.

This entry belongs to a study of identical twins (dated by TCRdb to 2015 to 2016). A note on the overall study: TCR alpha and beta repertoires from monozygotic twins, unrelated adults of various ages and cord blood were deep-sequenced to test whether fetal clonotypes persist. To rule out contamination, replicate twin experiments were performed at different times with different library preparation protocols.

CDR3 length: 16 amino acids, cysteine to phenylalanine. The DNA shown is the 48-base CDR3, in frame from base 1. After removal of 2 bases from V and 0 bases from J, the junction retains 1 base not matched to a gene. Based on the germline V gene, the CDR1 and CDR2 sequences are SGHDT and YYEEEE. The research as a whole found: Because the same donors could not be followed over many years, the conclusions depended on cross-sectional statistical analysis. In beta out-of-frame sequences, excess twin sharing was weaker, because having fewer shared sequences lowered the signal-to-noise ratio. Out-of-frame TCR alpha sequences shared between twins showed an excess of low generation-probability sequences compared with coincidental sharing between unrelated individuals. Zero-insertion analyses could be partly confounded by invariant T cells such as MAIT and iNKT, although diverse VJ usage argued against such confounding for most clonotypes. Abundant cord blood beta clonotypes carried fewer insertions; young adult naive repertoires showed a weaker similar trend, while memory repertoires showed none. Out-of-frame TCR alpha sharing in monozygotic twins was systematically underestimated by recombination models, whereas sharing between unrelated individuals was in agreement with the recombination models.

Recombination linked TRBV5-6 to TRBJ2-2, with 10 central nucleotides matching TRBD2. Sequencing was carried out using memory (CD45RO+) T cells sorted from blood. The cell subset or site label for this specimen denotes: CD45RO+ enriched T cells. This receptor was identified in a woman aged 18-29 years in good health. The DNA sequence is given as TGTGCCAGCAGCTTTAGCGGGAGGTCGAACACCGGGGAGCTGTTTTTT. Its protein is CASSFSGRSNTGELFF. The CDR3, completed at both ends by the reference TRBV5-6 and TRBJ2-2 genes, gives the full variable domain DAGVTQSPTHLIKTRGQQVTLRCSPKSGHDTVSWYQQALGQGPQFIFQYYEEEERQRGNFPDRFSGHQFPNYSSELNVNALLLGDSALYLCASSFSGRSNTGELFFGEGSRLTVL.